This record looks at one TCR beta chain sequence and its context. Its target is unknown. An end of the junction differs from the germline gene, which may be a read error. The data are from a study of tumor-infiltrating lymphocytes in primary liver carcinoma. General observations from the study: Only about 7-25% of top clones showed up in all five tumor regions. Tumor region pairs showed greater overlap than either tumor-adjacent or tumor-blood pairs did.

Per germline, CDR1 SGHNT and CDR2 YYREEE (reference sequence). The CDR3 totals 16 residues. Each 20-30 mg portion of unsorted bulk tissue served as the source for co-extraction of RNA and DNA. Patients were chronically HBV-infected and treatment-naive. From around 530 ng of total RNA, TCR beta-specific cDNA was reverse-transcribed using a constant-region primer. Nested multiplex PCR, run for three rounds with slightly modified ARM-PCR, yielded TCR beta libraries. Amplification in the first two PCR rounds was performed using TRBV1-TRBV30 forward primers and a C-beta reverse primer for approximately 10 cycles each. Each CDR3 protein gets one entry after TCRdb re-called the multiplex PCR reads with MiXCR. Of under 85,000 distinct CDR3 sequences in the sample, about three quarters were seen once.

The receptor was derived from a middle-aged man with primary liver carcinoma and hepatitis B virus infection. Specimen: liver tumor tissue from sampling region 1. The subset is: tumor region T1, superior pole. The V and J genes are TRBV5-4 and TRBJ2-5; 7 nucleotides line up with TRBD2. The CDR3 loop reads CARSLGGTLLGETQYF. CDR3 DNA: TGTGCCCGCAGCTTGGGGGGGACCCTCCTAGGAGAGACCCAGTACTTC.